Shown below are 23 T cell receptor beta chains from a single sample sequenced in a study of monozygotic twins with inflammatory bowel disease. TCRdb reprocessed the 5' RACE reads, keeping one entry per CDR3 protein, no DNA. The sample's table shows over 200,000 distinct CDR3 sequences. The sequenced material came from blood. These receptors originate from a human donor with ulcerative colitis or Crohn's disease, or a healthy co-twin of an affected twin (not recorded which).

CDR3 sequence reads: CAISLFWVSPSGNIIYF. V gene TRBV28 combines with J gene TRBJ1-3. CDR3 length equals 17 residues. CDR1 MDHEN and CDR2 SYDVKM come from the germline V gene.

The chain recombines TRBV11-2 with TRBJ1-1. The V gene's germline CDR1 is SGHAT and CDR2 FQNNGV. The CDR3 has 11 amino acids. CDR3 amino acids: CASSFHTEAFF.

This chain's CDR3 is CASSGGQGGLRAFF. This chain connects TRBV5-1 to TRBJ1-1; the TRBD1 assignment by TCRdb is unverifiable without DNA. The CDR3 runs to 14 residues. Looked up from germline, CDR1 is SGHRS and CDR2 is YFSETQ. Drawing the rest from reference TRBV5-1 and TRBJ1-1, the complete variable domain is KAGVTQTPRYLIKTRGQQVTLSCSPISGHRSVSWYQQTPGQGLQFLFEYFSETQRNKGNFPGRFSGRQFSNSRSEMNVSTLELGDSALYLCASSGGQGGLRAFFGQGTRLTVV.

This chain connects TRBV5-4 to TRBJ1-1. This CDR3 comprises 13 residues. Germline V CDR1 and CDR2: SGHNT, YYREEE (reference sequence). Here the CDR3 reads CASSLPPNTEAFF.

The V and J genes are TRBV6-2 or TRBV6-3 and TRBJ2-2; TCRdb calls TRBD1, which cannot be checked without DNA. Germline CDR1 MNHEY, CDR2 SVGEGT. The CDR3 length is 16 residues. CDR3 sequence: CASIRNRDRGTGELFF.

The chain links TRBV20-1 to TRBJ2-7; TCRdb returns TRBD1, unconfirmable since there is no DNA. The CDR3 length is 14 residues. Germline loops: CDR1 DFQATT, CDR2 SNEGSKA (reference sequence). The CDR3 region is CSALRQAPSYEQYF.

V gene TRBV30 combines with J gene TRBJ1-2; TCRdb picks TRBD1, but there is no DNA to check that call. Germline CDR1 is GTSNPN and CDR2 is SVGIG (reference sequence). There are 16 residues in the CDR3. CDR3 protein: CAWSVHRGGFNYGYTF. Together with reference TRBV30 and TRBJ1-2, the CDR3 gives the full variable domain: SQTIHQWPATLVQPVGSPLSLECTVEGTSNPNLYWYRQAAGRGLQLLFYSVGIGQISSEVPQNLSASRPQDRQFILSSKKLLLSDSGFYLCAWSVHRGGFNYGYTFGSGTRLTVV.

The V and J genes are TRBV7-2 and TRBJ2-7; the D call from TCRdb, TRBD1, cannot be confirmed without DNA. The CDR3 runs 15 residues. Germline values: CDR1 SGHTA, CDR2 FQGNSA. The CDR3 reads CASSSSQGAVYEQYF.

V usage is TRBV5-1 and J usage is TRBJ2-5; TCRdb's D gene call, TRBD2, goes unchecked for lack of DNA. From germline, CDR1 is SGHRS and CDR2 YFSETQ. CDR3 length equals 14 residues. CDR3 protein: CASSLGLNKETQYF.

V usage is TRBV7-2 and J usage is TRBJ1-1; TCRdb gives TRBD1 as the D gene, but with no DNA this cannot be confirmed. The CDR3 spans 15 residues. In germline, CDR1 is SGHTA, CDR2 FQGNSA. The chain's CDR3 is CASSLIATGGTEAFF.

The rearrangement uses TRBV5-1 and TRBJ1-3; the D gene TCRdb calls, TRBD1, cannot be checked with no DNA. This CDR3 has 16 residues. Germline CDR1 and CDR2: SGHRS and YFSETQ. The CDR3 here is CASSLDRGVAGNTIYF. The full variable domain, with the rest looked up from reference TRBV5-1 and TRBJ1-3, is KAGVTQTPRYLIKTRGQQVTLSCSPISGHRSVSWYQQTPGQGLQFLFEYFSETQRNKGNFPGRFSGRQFSNSRSEMNVSTLELGDSALYLCASSLDRGVAGNTIYFGEGSWLTVV.

The rearrangement uses TRBV12-3 or TRBV12-4 and TRBJ2-2; as DNA is missing, the TRBD2 call by TCRdb cannot be tested. CDR3 length: 15 residues. The CDR3 loop is CATSESGVNTGELFF.

The V gene is TRBV5-4, the J gene TRBJ2-2; TCRdb reports TRBD1, a call that lacks DNA to check it against. The germline CDR1 and CDR2 sequences are SGHNT and YYREEE (reference sequence). The CDR3 has 16 residues. CDR3 region: CASSTKGRGNTGELFF.

The rearrangement joins TRBV29-1 to TRBJ2-3; TCRdb reports TRBD2, a call that lacks DNA to check it against. CDR3 size: 12 residues. Germline V gene sequence: CDR1 SQVTM, CDR2 ANQGSEA. The CDR3 sequence is CSVLRGRDTQYF.

This CDR3 is CASSAGLAGSEQYF. V is TRBV7-2 and J is TRBJ2-7; the TCRdb call, TRBD2, lacks DNA for checking. Germline V CDR1 and CDR2: SGHTA, FQGNSA. The CDR3 has 14 residues. Drawing the rest from reference TRBV7-2 and TRBJ2-7, the complete variable domain is GAGVSQSPSNKVTEKGKDVELRCDPISGHTALYWYRQSLGQGLEFLIYFQGNSAPDKSGLPSDRFSAERTGGSVSTLTIQRTQQEDSAVYLCASSAGLAGSEQYFGPGTRLTVT.

The V gene is TRBV11-2, the J gene TRBJ2-1; TCRdb calls TRBD2, which cannot be checked without DNA. This CDR3 has 13 amino acids. Looked up from germline, CDR1 is SGHAT and CDR2 is FQNNGV. The chain's CDR3 is CASSPGGTNEQFF.

The chain carries TRBV18 and TRBJ1-2. The CDR3 is 11 amino acids. CDR1 KGHSH and CDR2 LQKENI come from the germline V gene. The chain's CDR3 is CASSSQGGYTF.

The chain carries TRBV30 and TRBJ2-5; TCRdb designates TRBD1, a call that cannot be tested without DNA. Germline CDR1 is GTSNPN and CDR2 is SVGIG (reference sequence). The CDR3 totals 13 residues. CDR3 amino acids: CACWDPKVETQYF.

V and J are TRBV6-6 and TRBJ1-5. CDR3 length: 12 residues. Germline-derived CDR1 and CDR2 are MNHNY and SVGAGI (reference sequence). The CDR3 loop reads CASSASVEPQHF.

V and J are TRBV29-1 and TRBJ2-3; TCRdb selects TRBD1, and the lack of DNA leaves this call unchecked. This CDR3 is built from 13 residues. Germline lookup yields CDR1 SQVTM and CDR2 ANQGSEA. The CDR3 sequence is CSAAKGITDTQYF.

The CDR3 is CSAPITTLGETQYF. The rearrangement uses TRBV20-1 and TRBJ2-5. Germline V CDR1 and CDR2: DFQATT, SNEGSKA (reference sequence). This CDR3 is 14 amino acids long.

The gene calls are TRBV5-1 and TRBJ2-1; TCRdb's D call, TRBD1, is unchecked because there is no DNA. Germline assignment: CDR1 SGHRS and CDR2 YFSETQ. The CDR3 has 15 amino acids. This CDR3 reads CASSTEPGISNEQFF.

This sequence joins TRBV25-1 and TRBJ1-3; TCRdb reports TRBD1, a call that lacks DNA to check it against. The CDR3 sequence is 18 residues long. CDR1 and CDR2 (germline): MGHDK, SYGVNS. This CDR3 is CASSLSGTQYSSGNTIYF.